Listed here is a single TCR beta chain. The source of the sample is a study of control samples from healthy donors and cancer patients. The CDR3 spans 19 residues. In germline, CDR1 is SGHAT, CDR2 FQNNGV. Trimming removed 1 base from V and 0 bases from J, with 21 bases in between. TCRdb's table, derived via immunoSEQ multiplex PCR, lists solely in-frame clones and lacks some. The sample holds approximately 150,000 clones, around nine tenths seen once. Sequencing used PBMCs. This clonotype was obtained from a man aged 45 to 65 with head and neck cancer. The chain uses TRBV11-2 and TRBJ1-1; unclear D gene. CDR3 sequence reads: CASSLGATTEKHMNTEAFF. The CDR3 DNA follows: TGTGCCAGCAGCTTAGGGGCAACGACGGAGAAACATATGAACACTGAAGCTTTCTTT.